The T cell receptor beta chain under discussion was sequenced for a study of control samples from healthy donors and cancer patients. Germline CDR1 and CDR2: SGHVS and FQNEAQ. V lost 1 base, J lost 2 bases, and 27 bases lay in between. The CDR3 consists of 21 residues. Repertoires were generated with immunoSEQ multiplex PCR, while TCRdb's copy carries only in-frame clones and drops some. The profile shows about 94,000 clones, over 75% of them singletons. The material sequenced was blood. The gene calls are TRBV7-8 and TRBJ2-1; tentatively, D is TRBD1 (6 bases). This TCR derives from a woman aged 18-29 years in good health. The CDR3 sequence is CASSLDLVAGVPLIPYNEQFF. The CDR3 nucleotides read TGTGCCAGCAGCTTAGATTTGGTGGCAGGGGTCCCCCTTATACCCTACAATGAGCAGTTCTTC. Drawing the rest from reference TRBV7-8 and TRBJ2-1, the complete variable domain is GAGVSQSPRYKVAKRGQDVALRCDPISGHVSLFWYQQALGQGPEFLTYFQNEAQLDKSGLPSDRFFAERPEGSVSTLKIQRTQQEDSAVYLCASSLDLVAGVPLIPYNEQFFGPGTRLTVL.